This T cell receptor (beta chain) was sequenced for a study of naive and memory T cell subsets. Two oligonucleotides, mixed equimolar, formed the beta constant-region primer covering TRBC1 and TRBC2. Nested alpha and beta constant-region primers with the SP2 primer drove four PCR rounds on ligated cDNA. MiXCR was run by TCRdb on the UMI-ligation and nested PCR reads, yielding one entry per CDR3 protein. The sample contains about 150,000 distinct CDR3 sequences, roughly 22% of which appear only once. The study's findings and limits: Possibly reflecting memory cells re-expressing CD45RA, a few larger clonotypes occurred in naive repertoires, especially CD8. In naive cells, over 90% of TCR sequences were seen only once.

Only a few counts were recorded for this clonotype. No antigen is known for it. Per the germline V gene, CDR1 is MNHEY and CDR2 is SVGAGI. The CDR3 has 14 residues. The V end lost 7 bases, the J end lost 0 bases, and 7 bases lay between the germline ends. The TCR comes from a human donor in good health. The sample comprised naive CD4+ T cells from blood. The chain joins TRBV6-5 to TRBJ1-6; the D is unclear. This CDR3 reads CASTTSSYNSPLHF. The CDR3 region has the DNA TGTGCCAGCACGACGAGCTCCTATAATTCACCCCTCCACTTT.